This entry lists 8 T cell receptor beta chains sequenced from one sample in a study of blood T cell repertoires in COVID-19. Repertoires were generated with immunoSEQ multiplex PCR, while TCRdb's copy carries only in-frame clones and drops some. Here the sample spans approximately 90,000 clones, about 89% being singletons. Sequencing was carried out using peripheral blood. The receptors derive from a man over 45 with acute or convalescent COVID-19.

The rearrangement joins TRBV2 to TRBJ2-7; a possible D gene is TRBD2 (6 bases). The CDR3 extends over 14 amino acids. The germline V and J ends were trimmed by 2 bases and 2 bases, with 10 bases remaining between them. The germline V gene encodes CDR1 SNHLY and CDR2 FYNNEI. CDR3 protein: CASSEFGGTYEQYV. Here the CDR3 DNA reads TGTGCCAGCAGTGAATTCGGGGGTACCTACGAGCAGTACGTC.

The CDR3 DNA sequence: TGTGCCAGCAGCCGGAGCTCCTACAATGAGCAGTTCTTC. Translating gives CASSRSSYNEQFF. V and J are TRBV6-5 and TRBJ2-1; D is undetermined. This CDR3 has 13 amino acids. The ends were cut back, 6 bases at V and 0 bases at J, with 6 bases in the middle. The V gene's germline CDR1 is MNHEY and CDR2 SVGAGI.

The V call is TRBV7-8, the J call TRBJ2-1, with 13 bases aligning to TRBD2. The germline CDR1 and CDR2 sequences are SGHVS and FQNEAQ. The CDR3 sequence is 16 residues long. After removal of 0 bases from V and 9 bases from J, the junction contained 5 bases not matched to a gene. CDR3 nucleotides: TGTGCCAGCAGCTTAGCACTAGCGGGGGGGCCGGGTGAGCAGTTCTTC. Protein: CASSLALAGGPGEQFF.

As DNA, the CDR3 is TGTGCCAGCAGCCAACGGCAGGACAACTATAATTCACCCCTCCACTTT. It codes for CASSQRQDNYNSPLHF. The chain has TRBV3-1 (or the pseudogene TRBV3-2) and TRBJ1-6, with D perhaps matching TRBD1 (5 bases). CDR1 LGHDT and CDR2 YNNKEL come from the germline V gene (reference sequence). V was trimmed by 2 bases and J by 3 bases, leaving 11 bases between them. CDR3 length: 16 amino acids.

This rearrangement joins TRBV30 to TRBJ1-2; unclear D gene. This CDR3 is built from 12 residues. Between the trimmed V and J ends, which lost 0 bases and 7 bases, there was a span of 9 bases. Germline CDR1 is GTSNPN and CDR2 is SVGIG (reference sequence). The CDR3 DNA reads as TGTGCCTGGAGTGTCGCGGGTTTTGGCTACACCTTC. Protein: CAWSVAGFGYTF.

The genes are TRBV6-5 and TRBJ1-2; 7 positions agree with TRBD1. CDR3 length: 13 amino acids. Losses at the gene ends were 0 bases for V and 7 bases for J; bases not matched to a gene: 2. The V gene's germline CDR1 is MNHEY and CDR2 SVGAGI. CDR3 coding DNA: TGTGCCAGCAGTTACTCAGGGGGCGGTGGCTACACCTTC. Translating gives CASSYSGGGGYTF.

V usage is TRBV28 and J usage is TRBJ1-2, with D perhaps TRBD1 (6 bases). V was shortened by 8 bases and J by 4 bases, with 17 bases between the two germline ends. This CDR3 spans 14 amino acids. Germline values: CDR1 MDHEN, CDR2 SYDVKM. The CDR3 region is CASGSLRGAYGYTF. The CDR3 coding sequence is TGTGCCAGCGGATCCTTGCGGGGGGCCTATGGCTACACCTTC.

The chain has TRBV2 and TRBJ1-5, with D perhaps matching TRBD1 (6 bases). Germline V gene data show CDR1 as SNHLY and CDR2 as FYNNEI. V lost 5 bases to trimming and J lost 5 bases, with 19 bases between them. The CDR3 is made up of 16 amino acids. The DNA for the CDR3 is TGTGCCAGCAGTCCAGGCTTTGGGGGCCGTCATCAGCCCCAGCATTTT. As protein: CASSPGFGGRHQPQHF.